The source of this T cell receptor (beta chain) is a study of blood T cell repertoires in COVID-19. Generated by immunoSEQ multiplex PCR, the TCRdb table keeps only in-frame clones and is missing some. The profile shows roughly 230,000 clones, approximately 80% of them singletons. This clonotype originated in a woman in her 50s with acute or convalescent COVID-19. Material: peripheral blood.

The CDR3 DNA follows: TGCAGCGTCGCCCTTTGGACAGGGGCCTACGAGCAGTACTTC. Its protein is CSVALWTGAYEQYF. The chain recombines TRBV29-1 with TRBJ2-7, with 9 bases matching TRBD1. Germline V lookup: CDR1 SQVTM, CDR2 ANQGSEA. This CDR3 has 14 residues. V trimming: 6 bases; J trimming: 2 bases; junction bases outside the gene matches: 8.